This is a list of T cell receptor beta chains from one sample in a study of identical twins. MiXCR, applied by TCRdb to the 5' RACE reads, yields one record per CDR3 protein. Among 250,000 to 300,000 distinct CDR3 sequences listed, roughly 10% were seen once. These data also formed part of another study, on yellow fever vaccine responses in identical twins.

Sequencing was done on a sample of CD8+ T cells sorted from blood. The receptor source for this set is a woman younger than 35 in good health. The CDR3 runs from the conserved cysteine through the conserved F or W. The D gene is left open where the match is weak. Expanded clones are given a class, and other clones once, few, many or no size at all.

d_gene,j_gene,v_gene,abundance,CDR3aa,CDR3nt
.,TRBJ2-3,TRBV4-1,.,CASTPTSGRGVDTQYF,TGCGCCAGCACCCCAACATCGGGGAGGGGGGTAGATACGCAGTATTTT
.,TRBJ2-7,TRBV7-2,many,CASSLTSEGYEQYF,TGTGCCAGCAGCTTAACGTCGGAGGGGTACGAGCAGTACTTC
.,TRBJ1-1,TRBV12-3/TRBV12-4,few,CASSASATGTPWEAFF,TGTGCCAGCAGCGCATCAGCAACCGGGACGCCGTGGGAAGCTTTCTTT
.,TRBJ1-1,TRBV24-1,few,CASQTYTEAFF,TGTGCCTCTCAGACGTACACTGAAGCTTTCTTT
.,TRBJ2-3,TRBV4-3,few,CASSDRGPSAADTQYF,TGCGCCAGCAGTGACCGCGGGCCTAGCGCCGCAGATACGCAGTATTTT
.,TRBJ2-3,TRBV7-9,few,CASSLAQGTDTQYF,TGTGCCAGCAGCTTAGCACAGGGAACAGATACGCAGTATTTT
.,TRBJ2-7,TRBV29-1,many,CSVEEGDSYEQYF,TGCAGCGTTGAAGAGGGGGACTCCTACGAGCAGTACTTC
TRBD1,TRBJ2-1,TRBV5-1,many,CASSLTGTGSRYAYNEQFF,TGCGCCAGCAGCTTGACCGGGACAGGGTCCAGGTACGCCTACAATGAGCAGTTCTTC
TRBD2,TRBJ2-1,TRBV6-2/TRBV6-3,few,CASTTGTSGLYNEQFF,TGTGCCAGCACCACCGGGACTAGCGGACTCTACAATGAGCAGTTCTTC
TRBD2,TRBJ2-5,TRBV20-1,.,CSARASGVTHKETQYF,TGCAGTGCCAGGGCTAGCGGGGTCACTCATAAAGAGACCCAGTACTTC
.,TRBJ2-3,TRBV9,.,CASSVAGTLTDTQYF,TGTGCCAGCAGCGTAGCAGGGACTTTGACAGATACGCAGTATTTT
TRBD2,TRBJ2-1,TRBV7-2,.,CASSPLAGGPVFF,TGTGCCAGCAGCCCATTAGCGGGGGGGCCCGTGTTCTTC
TRBD2,TRBJ2-1,TRBV29-1,many,CSVDGLAGDYNEQFF,TGCAGCGTTGATGGACTAGCGGGAGACTACAATGAGCAGTTCTTC
.,TRBJ2-7,TRBV10-2,few,CASSEFQGSEQYF,TGCGCCAGCAGTGAGTTTCAGGGCTCCGAGCAGTACTTC
TRBD1,TRBJ2-7,TRBV4-3,.,CASSQRRTGDYEQYF,TGCGCCAGCAGCCAGAGAAGGACAGGGGACTACGAGCAGTACTTC
.,TRBJ2-1,TRBV7-8,few,CASSPSWNEQFF,TGTGCCAGCAGCCCCTCTTGGAATGAGCAGTTCTTC
TRBD2,TRBJ2-1,TRBV11-2,.,CASSLEGLAVYNEQFF,TGTGCCAGCAGCTTAGAGGGACTAGCAGTTTACAATGAGCAGTTCTTC
TRBD1,TRBJ1-2,TRBV15,many,CATSRDLRGTDYNYGYTF,TGTGCCACCAGCAGAGATCTCAGGGGGACAGACTACAACTATGGCTACACCTTC
.,TRBJ2-2,TRBV24-1,few,CATSYRDTGELFF,TGTGCCACCAGTTACAGGGATACCGGGGAGCTGTTTTTT
.,TRBJ2-1,TRBV29-1,many,CSVVGGSYNEQFF,TGCAGCGTTGTGGGAGGATCCTACAATGAGCAGTTCTTC